These 8 T cell receptor beta chains were all obtained from the same sample, sequenced in a study of graft-versus-host responses after intestinal transplantation. Profiling relied on immunoSEQ multiplex PCR, and the TCRdb table lists in-frame clones only, not all of them. The data contain roughly 89,000 clones, 91% of them singletons. These receptors have no known antigen. Sequenced here: unstimulated CD4+ T cells sorted from spleen or lymph node cells, sampled before intestinal transplant. The source is a human donor who received an intestinal transplant.

The rearrangement joins TRBV19 to TRBJ1-5; 7 nucleotides agree with TRBD1. After removal of 4 bases from V and 7 bases from J, the junction contained 19 bases not matched to a gene. Germline-derived CDR1 and CDR2 are LNHDA and SQIVND (reference sequence). This CDR3 has 18 amino acids. The CDR3 DNA reads TGTGCCAGTAGTAAAGGGACCTGGGACAGCCCTTCTGGGCAGCCCCAGCATTTT. The encoded protein is CASSKGTWDSPSGQPQHF.

This clone was counted a few times. The chain has TRBV6-9 and TRBJ1-3, with D hard to call. The CDR3 has 14 amino acids. V was trimmed by 4 bases and J by 2 bases, leaving 9 bases between them. Germline loops: CDR1 MNHGY, CDR2 SVAAGI. The CDR3 region has the DNA TGTGCCAGCAGTTTCCGGAGGACTGGAAACACCATATATTTT. Translating it yields CASSFRRTGNTIYF.

The rearrangement uses TRBV6-5 and TRBJ2-5, with D possibly TRBD1 on 6 matching bases. The V end was cut by 5 bases, the J end by 1 base, with 11 bases between. CDR3 size: 14 residues. The germline V gene has CDR1 MNHEY and CDR2 SVGAGI. The chain's CDR3 is CASSPRQAQETQYF. The CDR3 nucleotides are TGTGCCAGCAGTCCCCGACAGGCCCAAGAGACCCAGTACTTC.

This clone was recorded once. The V and J genes are TRBV7-2 and TRBJ1-2; 10 positions match TRBD1. This CDR3 has 15 amino acids. Looked up from germline, CDR1 is SGHTA and CDR2 is FQGNSA. V lost 1 base, J lost 8 bases, and 7 bases stayed unmatched. DNA for the CDR3: TGTGCCAGCAGCTTAGTACCGGACAGGGGGGGCGGCTACACCTTC. Protein sequence: CASSLVPDRGGGYTF.

The CDR3: CASSIGLNYEQYF. The DNA of the CDR3 is TGTGCCAGCAGCATTGGACTGAACTACGAGCAGTACTTC. The rearrangement uses TRBV5-4 and TRBJ2-7, with D possibly matching TRBD2 (5 bases). CDR1 and CDR2 (germline): SGHNT, YYREEE (reference sequence). V was cut by 4 bases and J by 3 bases, with 11 bases left in between. CDR3 size: 13 residues.

The chain uses TRBV30 and TRBJ1-5; possible D gene TRBD1, 5 bases. This CDR3 has 16 amino acids. V lost 2 bases and J 7 bases, leaving 21 bases between the germline ends. CDR1 and CDR2 from the germline V gene are GTSNPN and SVGIG (reference sequence). CDR3 region: CAWSLPPPGKGQPQHF. CDR3 in DNA: TGTGCCTGGAGTCTTCCCCCTCCAGGGAAGGGGCAGCCCCAGCATTTT.

This rearrangement joins TRBV15 to TRBJ1-6; D is perhaps TRBD1 (6 bases). V was pared by 3 bases and J by 7 bases, with 16 bases between. CDR1 LNHNV and CDR2 YYDKDF come from the germline V gene (reference sequence). The CDR3 contains 16 residues. The CDR3 DNA reads TGTGCCACCAGCAGTTTCCAGACAGGAATCAATTCACCCCTCCACTTT. Translated, it gives CATSSFQTGINSPLHF.

The J gene is TRBJ1-2, the V gene TRBV2; the D is unclear. Germline-derived CDR1 and CDR2 are SNHLY and FYNNEI. The CDR3 totals 12 residues. Trimming shortened V by 4 bases and J by 8 bases, and 11 bases separated the two germline ends. DNA of the CDR3: TGTGCCAGCAGTGTGCCGGGCGGGGGCTACACCTTC. It yields the protein CASSVPGGGYTF.